Presented here are 27 T cell receptor beta chains from one specimen sequenced in a study of T cell responses to AZD1222 COVID-19 vaccine listed by TCRdb under 2021. Libraries were built with the immunoSEQ multiplex PCR assay. TCRdb took this table from immuneACCESS and kept in-frame rearrangements with V and J called. Such tables lack part of the clones; where checked against another copy, unresolved V genes explain under half of the gap, and the rest is unexplained. Here the sample has around 99,000 clones; over 75% occur a single time. The biggest ten clones account for around 13% of the sample. Sample time point, as interpreted from the label and publication: baseline before first vaccination. Sample treatment or condition, as interpreted from the label and publication: meningococcal conjugate vaccine given as trial control. The source material was peripheral blood, sampled on day 0 of MenACWY control vaccination. The source is an adult in good health.

The chain employs TRBV6-5 and TRBJ1-2; 8 bases align to TRBD1. J gave up 2 bases and V 7 bases, and 6 bases lay outside the gene matches. The CDR3 covers 14 residues. The germline V gene has CDR1 MNHEY and CDR2 SVGAGI. CDR3 in amino acids: CASTGTGQNYGYTF. The CDR3 coding sequence is TGTGCCAGCACAGGGACAGGCCAAAACTATGGCTACACCTTC.

V usage is TRBV6-6 and J usage is TRBJ1-5, with TRBD1 identical over 7 bases. Germline assignment: CDR1 MNHNY and CDR2 SVGAGI (reference sequence). Trimming removed 0 bases from V and 5 bases from J; junction bases left unmatched: 4. The CDR3 contains 15 residues. The CDR3 spells CASSYSEGGYQPQHF. The CDR3 nucleotides read TGTGCCAGCAGTTACTCAGAAGGGGGCTATCAGCCCCAGCATTTT.

The V gene is TRBV7-2, the J gene TRBJ2-7, with TRBD2 identical over 8 bases. The CDR3 loop spans 18 amino acids. V shed 2 bases, J shed 3 bases, and the junction held 15 bases outside the gene matches. Per the germline V gene, CDR1 is SGHTA and CDR2 is FQGNSA. The CDR3 DNA sequence: TGTGCCAGCAGCTTATGGGTTGGAGCGGGAGCGACCTTCTACGAGCAGTACTTC. Translation gives CASSLWVGAGATFYEQYF. Full variable domain (rest looked up from reference TRBV7-2 and TRBJ2-7): GAGVSQSPSNKVTEKGKDVELRCDPISGHTALYWYRQSLGQGLEFLIYFQGNSAPDKSGLPSDRFSAERTGGSVSTLTIQRTQQEDSAVYLCASSLWVGAGATFYEQYFGPGTRLTVT.

The rearrangement links TRBV11-2 to TRBJ1-1; TRBD1 matches at 11 bases. The CDR3 is 14 amino acids. The germline V gene encodes CDR1 SGHAT and CDR2 FQNNGV. The junction had 4 bases not matched to a gene; V was cut back by 5 bases and J by 5 bases. The CDR3 protein is CASSTGQGETEAFF. CDR3 DNA: TGTGCCAGCAGCACGGGACAGGGGGAAACTGAAGCTTTCTTT.

The V gene is TRBV27, the J gene TRBJ2-7, with D perhaps TRBD1 (6 bases). V was clipped by 0 bases and J by 6 bases, with 9 bases between them. There are 13 residues in the CDR3. Germline-derived CDR1 and CDR2 are MNHEY and SMNVEV (reference sequence). The CDR3 reads CASSLSAGVEQYF. The CDR3 DNA is TGTGCCAGCAGTTTATCTGCAGGGGTCGAGCAGTACTTC.

In this sample, this clone turned up once. J is TRBJ2-7 and V is TRBV14; no firm D call. There are 16 residues in the CDR3. Trimming left V 2 bases short and J 5 bases short, with 19 bases between. Germline CDR1 and CDR2: SGHDN and FVKESK. In DNA, the CDR3 is TGTGCCAGCAGCCAAACGAGGCTAGGGAAACGCGACGAGCAGTACTTC. It specifies CASSQTRLGKRDEQYF.

This sequence joins TRBV29-1 and TRBJ2-2, with 7 bases aligning to TRBD1. This CDR3 has 14 residues. V dropped 6 bases and J dropped 3; count of bases not matched to a gene: 7. Looked up from germline, CDR1 is SQVTM and CDR2 is ANQGSEA. CDR3 residues: CSVAGTVDTGELFF. The CDR3 bases are TGCAGCGTCGCCGGGACAGTCGACACCGGGGAGCTGTTTTTT.

The chain has TRBV9 and TRBJ1-2, with 7 nucleotides matching TRBD1. V was pared by 4 bases and J by 4 bases, with 7 bases of the junction left unmatched. The CDR3 runs 14 residues. CDR1 SGDLS and CDR2 YYNGEE come from the germline V gene. The CDR3 coding sequence is TGTGCCAGCAGCCAGGGACAGCTATTCTATGGCTACACCTTC. Translation: CASSQGQLFYGYTF.

Only a few counts were recorded for this clone. J is TRBJ2-2 and V is TRBV7-9; 12 nucleotides agree with TRBD1. The junction had 7 bases not matched to a gene; V was cut back by 5 bases and J by 3 bases. The CDR3 has 17 amino acids. Germline loops: CDR1 SEHNR, CDR2 FQNEAQ (reference sequence). CDR3 residues: CASSGTGGPSHTGELFF. As DNA, the CDR3 is TGTGCCAGCAGCGGGACAGGGGGCCCATCCCACACCGGGGAGCTGTTTTTT.

The chain has TRBV6-5 and TRBJ1-2; TRBD1 matches 7 bases. Germline assignment: CDR1 MNHEY and CDR2 SVGAGI. The CDR3 is 14 amino acids. The junction had 11 bases not matched to a gene; V was cut back by 6 bases and J by 7 bases. CDR3: CASRALGQGVGYTF. Written as DNA, the CDR3 is TGTGCCAGCAGAGCATTAGGGCAGGGGGTTGGCTACACCTTC.

This chain uses TRBV2 with TRBJ2-7, with 7 bases matching TRBD1. Germline V gene sequence: CDR1 SNHLY, CDR2 FYNNEI. This CDR3 contains 14 residues. V was clipped by 6 bases and J by 0 bases; unmatched bases: 5. CDR3 sequence: CASRRTGPSYEQYF. CDR3 nucleotides: TGTGCCAGCAGGCGGACAGGTCCCTCCTACGAGCAGTACTTC.

V gene TRBV30 combines with J gene TRBJ1-2; tentative D call: TRBD1 (6 bases). Germline-derived CDR1 and CDR2 are GTSNPN and SVGIG (reference sequence). This CDR3 is built from 14 residues. V was pared by 0 bases and J by 4 bases, with 12 bases between. The CDR3 DNA reads TGTGCCTGGAGTGTTGGCAGGGGAAGCTATGGCTACACCTTC. Its translation: CAWSVGRGSYGYTF.

The V and J genes are TRBV9 and TRBJ2-3; 13 bases line up with TRBD2. The V gene end was trimmed by 1 base and the J gene end by 0 bases; junction bases not matched to a gene: 2. The germline gives CDR1 SGDLS, CDR2 YYNGEE. The CDR3 runs 17 residues. The CDR3 is CASSVTSGGASTDTQYF. The CDR3 DNA sequence: TGTGCCAGCAGCGTAACTAGCGGGGGGGCTAGCACAGATACGCAGTATTTT. Full variable domain (remainder filled in from reference TRBV9 and TRBJ2-3): DSGVTQTPKHLITATGQRVTLRCSPRSGDLSVYWYQQSLDQGLQFLIQYYNGEERAKGNILERFSAQQFPDLHSELNLSSLELGDSALYFCASSVTSGGASTDTQYFGPGTRLTVL.

The CDR3 here is CASSPRSNTGELFF. The CDR3 DNA sequence: TGTGCCAGCAGTCCACGATCTAACACCGGGGAGCTGTTTTTT. The J gene is TRBJ2-2, the V gene TRBV28; D remains unclear. The CDR3 runs 14 residues. Between the trimmed V and J ends, which lost 5 bases and 2 bases, there was a span of 9 bases. Germline CDR1 reads MDHEN; CDR2 reads SYDVKM.

This clone was seen more than once but under ten times. The chain recombines TRBV28 with TRBJ1-6, with a tentative D call TRBD1 (6 bases). This CDR3 is 14 amino acids long. With 6 bases removed from V and 14 bases from J, the gap between germline ends came to 20 bases. Germline V gene data show CDR1 as MDHEN and CDR2 as SYDVKM. CDR3 nucleotides: TGTGCCAGCAGGGACAGCTTTAGCGGCGGGACCCTCCACTTT. Amino acid sequence: CASRDSFSGGTLHF.

The chain joins TRBV19 to TRBJ2-2; 12 bases are shared with TRBD2. The CDR3 length is 15 residues. The germline gives CDR1 LNHDA, CDR2 SQIVND (reference sequence). V shed 5 bases, J shed 9 bases, and the junction held 7 bases outside the gene matches. The CDR3 bases are TGTGCCAGTAGTGGAACTAGCGGGAGGAGGAGGGAGCTGTTTTTT. Amino acid sequence: CASSGTSGRRRELFF.

The chain couples TRBV13 to TRBJ2-7; 8 bases align to TRBD2. V lost 5 bases and J lost 2; bases outside the gene matches: 5. CDR1 and CDR2 from the germline V gene are PRHDT and FYEKMQ (reference sequence). This CDR3 has 14 amino acids. Here the CDR3 reads CASSPLADTYEQYF. CDR3 in DNA: TGTGCCAGCAGCCCACTAGCGGACACCTACGAGCAGTACTTC.

J is TRBJ1-5 and V is TRBV2; 7 bases match TRBD1. CDR1 SNHLY and CDR2 FYNNEI come from the germline V gene. The CDR3 totals 14 residues. Losses at the gene ends were 5 bases for V and 4 bases for J; bases not matched to a gene: 5. Here the CDR3 reads CASSSTGPNQPQHF. In DNA, the CDR3 is TGTGCCAGCAGTTCGACAGGGCCGAATCAGCCCCAGCATTTT.

The V call is TRBV28, the J call TRBJ1-4; possible D gene TRBD1, 5 bases. CDR3 length: 14 residues. CDR1 and CDR2 (germline): MDHEN, SYDVKM. V was clipped by 1 base and J by 7 bases, with 10 bases between them. The CDR3 sequence is CASSLSGFAEKLFF. CDR3 coding DNA: TGTGCCAGCAGTTTATCAGGGTTCGCTGAAAAACTGTTTTTT.

The chain carries TRBV30 and TRBJ1-1; the match to TRBD1 covers 9 bases. Germline V gene lookup returns CDR1 GTSNPN and CDR2 SVGIG (reference sequence). CDR3 length equals 12 residues. Trimming took 5 bases from V and 4 from J; bases not matched to a gene: 2. CDR3 in amino acids: CAWHRGPTEAFF. Written as DNA, the CDR3 is TGTGCCTGGCACAGGGGGCCCACTGAAGCTTTCTTT.

The chain uses TRBV11-2 and TRBJ1-1; D is ambiguous. The CDR3 totals 16 residues. The germline gives CDR1 SGHAT, CDR2 FQNNGV. Trimming cost V 2 bases and J 0 bases, with 13 bases left between them. The CDR3 loop is CASSLNSFRVNTEAFF. CDR3 bases: TGTGCCAGCAGCTTAAACTCGTTTCGGGTGAACACTGAAGCTTTCTTT. Full variable domain (missing parts from reference TRBV11-2 and TRBJ1-1): EAGVAQSPRYKIIEKRQSVAFWCNPISGHATLYWYQQILGQGPKLLIQFQNNGVVDDSQLPKDRFSAERLKGVDSTLKIQPAKLEDSAVYLCASSLNSFRVNTEAFFGQGTRLTVV.

This chain joins TRBV11-3 and TRBJ2-7; D is possibly TRBD2 (6 bases). V was clipped by 4 bases and J by 3 bases, with 22 bases between them. The CDR3 covers 17 residues. The germline V gene has CDR1 SGHNT and CDR2 YENEEA. The CDR3 reads CASSYDKSGTFFYEQYF. The CDR3 DNA reads TGTGCCAGCAGCTATGACAAATCCGGGACTTTTTTCTACGAGCAGTACTTC.

The J gene is TRBJ2-2, the V gene TRBV5-1; D is undetermined. Germline V gene data show CDR1 as SGHRS and CDR2 as YFSETQ. This CDR3 is 14 amino acids long. Trimming removed 4 bases at V and 7 bases at J, with 14 bases between. The CDR3 loop is CASSRPGSGGELFF. CDR3 coding DNA: TGCGCCAGCAGCCGCCCCGGTTCGGGCGGGGAGCTGTTTTTT.

The rearrangement uses TRBV6-5 and TRBJ1-5; 7 positions agree with TRBD1. CDR3 size: 15 residues. V shed 5 bases and J 6 bases; nucleotides not matched to a gene: 10. Germline V gene lookup returns CDR1 MNHEY and CDR2 SVGAGI. The CDR3 protein is CASSLRQGESQPQHF. CDR3 nucleotides: TGTGCCAGCAGTCTACGACAGGGAGAAAGTCAGCCCCAGCATTTT.

In DNA, the CDR3 is TGTGCCAGCAGCTTAGAGAGCAGGGTTAACGATCAGCCCCAGCATTTT. Protein product: CASSLESRVNDQPQHF. The chain carries TRBV7-8 and TRBJ1-5; the D gene is possibly TRBD1 (5 bases). The germline gives CDR1 SGHVS, CDR2 FQNEAQ. This CDR3 contains 16 residues. V lost 1 base and J 5 bases, leaving 15 bases between the germline ends. Full variable domain (outside the CDR3, taken from reference TRBV7-8 and TRBJ1-5): GAGVSQSPRYKVAKRGQDVALRCDPISGHVSLFWYQQALGQGPEFLTYFQNEAQLDKSGLPSDRFFAERPEGSVSTLKIQRTQQEDSAVYLCASSLESRVNDQPQHFGDGTRLSIL.

The chain uses TRBV7-2 and TRBJ2-3; D may be TRBD2 (6 bases). The ends were cut back, 5 bases at V and 0 bases at J, with 18 bases in the middle. The CDR3 consists of 17 residues. CDR1 and CDR2 from the germline V gene are SGHTA and FQGNSA. The CDR3 DNA reads TGTGCCAGCAGCACCCCGGCGGGGCGGCCTAGCACAGATACGCAGTATTTT. Translated: CASSTPAGRPSTDTQYF.

This clone was found once. The chain uses TRBV29-1 and TRBJ2-3; TRBD2 might be the D (5 bases). Germline CDR1 SQVTM, CDR2 ANQGSEA. This CDR3 contains 13 residues. V was cut by 6 bases and J by 5 bases, with 15 bases left in between. The CDR3 coding sequence is TGCAGCGTGTGGCCATATCGGGGAGATACGCAGTATTTT. This translates into CSVWPYRGDTQYF.